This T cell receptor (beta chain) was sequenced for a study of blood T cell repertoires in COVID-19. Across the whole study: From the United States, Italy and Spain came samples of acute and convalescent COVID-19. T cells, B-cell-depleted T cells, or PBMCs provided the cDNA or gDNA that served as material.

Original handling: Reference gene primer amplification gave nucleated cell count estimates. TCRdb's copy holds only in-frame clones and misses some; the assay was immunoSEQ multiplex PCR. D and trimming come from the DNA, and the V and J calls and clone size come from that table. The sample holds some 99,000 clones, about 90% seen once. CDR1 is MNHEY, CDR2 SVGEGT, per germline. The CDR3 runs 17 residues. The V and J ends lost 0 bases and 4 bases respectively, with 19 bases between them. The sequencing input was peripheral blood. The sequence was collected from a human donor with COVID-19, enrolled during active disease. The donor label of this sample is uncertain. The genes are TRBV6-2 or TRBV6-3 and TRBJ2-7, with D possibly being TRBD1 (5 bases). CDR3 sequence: CASSYSTRANAGYEQYF. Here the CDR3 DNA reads TGTGCCAGCAGTTACTCGACCAGGGCGAACGCAGGTTACGAGCAGTACTTC.